This entry is about one T cell receptor beta chain. Germline loops: CDR1 SNHLY, CDR2 FYNNEI. The CDR3 length is 14 residues. J lost 1 base, V lost 6 bases, and 5 bases had no gene match. The assay was immunoSEQ multiplex PCR, and TCRdb's table has in-frame clones only and misses some. The sample includes 70,000 or so clones, 70% to 85% seen only once; the top ten take 11%. This entry comes from a study of OX40 agonist ivuxolimab in advanced cancers. Study-level background: Hepatocellular carcinoma, melanoma, renal cell or head and neck cancer occurred in dose-escalation patients. Prior checkpoint blockade (anti-PD-1, anti-PD-L1 or anti-CTLA-4) was permitted; 40% had it. Two cutaneous melanoma patients and one hepatocellular carcinoma patient, three in all, had partial responses.

The receptor was derived from an adult with an advanced solid tumor such as melanoma, head and neck, liver or kidney cancer. Source: CD4+ or CD8+ T cells sorted from blood, taken in a trial of the OX40 agonist ivuxolimab. The J gene is TRBJ2-5, the V gene TRBV2, with TRBD2 matching 7 bases. The CDR3 spells CASRTSGAQETQYF. The CDR3 region has the DNA TGTGCCAGCAGAACGAGCGGGGCCCAAGAGACCCAGTACTTC.